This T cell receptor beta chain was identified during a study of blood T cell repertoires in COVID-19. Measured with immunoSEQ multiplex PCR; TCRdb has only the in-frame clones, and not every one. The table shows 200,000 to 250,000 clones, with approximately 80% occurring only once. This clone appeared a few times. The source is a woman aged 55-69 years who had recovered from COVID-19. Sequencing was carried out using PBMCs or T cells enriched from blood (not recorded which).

The CDR3 is CASSPSRGGSTDTQYF. CDR3 DNA sequence: TGCGCCAGCAGCCCCTCGAGGGGGGGGAGCACAGATACGCAGTATTTT. This sequence joins TRBV5-1 and TRBJ2-3; tentative D call: TRBD2 (7 bases). Trimming took 4 bases from V and 0 from J, leaving 15 bases between them. This CDR3 is built from 16 residues. Germline CDR1 is SGHRS and CDR2 is YFSETQ. The variable domain in full, with the rest retrieved from reference TRBV5-1 and TRBJ2-3, is KAGVTQTPRYLIKTRGQQVTLSCSPISGHRSVSWYQQTPGQGLQFLFEYFSETQRNKGNFPGRFSGRQFSNSRSEMNVSTLELGDSALYLCASSPSRGGSTDTQYFGPGTRLTVL.